This T cell receptor beta chain was sequenced for a study of blood T cell repertoires in COVID-19. Study-level background: Sources were T cells, B-cell-depleted T cells, or PBMCs; the material itself was cDNA or gDNA.

Authors' analysis steps: Amplification of reference gene primers was used by the study to estimate nucleated cell counts. This table comes from immunoSEQ multiplex PCR, and its TCRdb copy is limited to in-frame clones, with some not included. V and J calls and clone size are copied from that table; D and trimming were computed from the DNA. The data show more than 65,000 clones, with about 83% seen just once and about 3.8% held by the top ten. Germline V gene sequence: CDR1 LNHDA, CDR2 SQIVND (reference sequence). This CDR3 spans 12 amino acids. V lost 6 bases and J lost 8; bases outside the gene matches: 6.

This sequence was found in a man aged 45-65 years with acute or convalescent COVID-19. Specimen: peripheral blood. The chain couples TRBV19 to TRBJ1-2, with 7 bases matching TRBD1. The CDR3 sequence is CASSVQQGGYTF. For the CDR3, the DNA is TGTGCCAGTAGCGTCCAACAGGGGGGCTACACCTTC.